This T cell receptor beta chain came from a study of blood T cell repertoires in COVID-19. Clones were sequenced by immunoSEQ multiplex PCR, and TCRdb holds only the in-frame ones, with some missing. Of roughly 300,000 clones detected, approximately 85% appear once; the ten largest clones hold 9.4%. The CDR3 length is 15 residues. V lost 3 bases and J lost 9; bases outside the gene matches: 10. Germline CDR1 and CDR2: PRHDT and FYEKMQ (reference sequence). The TCR originated in a man between 18 and 29 years old with active or convalescent COVID-19. The chain is built from TRBV13 and TRBJ2-1; TRBD1 matches 8 bases. Material for sequencing was peripheral blood. CDR3 loop: CASSFRGQAGGEQFF. CDR3 DNA: TGTGCCAGCAGCTTCCGGGGACAGGCCGGGGGTGAGCAGTTCTTC.